The next 9 T cell receptor beta chains were all read from a single sample in a study of control samples from healthy donors and cancer patients. Libraries were prepared by immunoSEQ multiplex PCR; TCRdb keeps only in-frame clonotypes and omits some of them. Seen here are some 410,000 clones, over 75% observed once, and the top ten hold roughly 6.4%. The sequencing sample was made of PBMCs. Receptors were obtained from a man aged 40-55 years with head and neck cancer.

The sample holds one count of this clone. The gene calls are TRBV28 and TRBJ2-7; TRBD1 aligns across 7 bases. Germline-derived CDR1 and CDR2 are MDHEN and SYDVKM. The CDR3 is 13 residues long. Unmatched junction bases numbered 6, after V lost 8 bases and J lost 2 bases. Written as DNA, the CDR3 is TGTGCCAGCTATCCAGGGGGTACCTACGAGCAGTACTTC. Translated: CASYPGGTYEQYF.

The genes are TRBV4-1 and TRBJ1-5; weak D call: TRBD1 (5 bases). Deletions cut 0 bases from V and 2 bases from J, with 14 bases between. CDR1 is MGHRA, CDR2 YSYEKL, per germline. This CDR3 spans 17 amino acids. Here the CDR3 reads CASSQEWQGGGNQPQHF. The CDR3 coding sequence is TGCGCCAGCAGCCAAGAATGGCAGGGTGGCGGCAATCAGCCCCAGCATTTT.

The genes are TRBV7-9 and TRBJ1-1; D unresolved. Germline CDR1 SEHNR, CDR2 FQNEAQ (reference sequence). Trimming removed 3 bases from V and 2 bases from J, with 7 bases in between. The CDR3 is 13 residues long. DNA of the CDR3: TGTGCCAGCAGCTTCCAAGGTAACACTGAAGCTTTCTTT. This gives the protein CASSFQGNTEAFF.

The CDR3 is CASSFGAANEQYF. The CDR3 region has the DNA TGTGCCAGCAGCTTTGGAGCGGCCAACGAGCAGTACTTC. V gene TRBV5-6 combines with J gene TRBJ2-7; TRBD2 might be the D (5 bases). The CDR3 is 13 residues long. Germline loops: CDR1 SGHDT, CDR2 YYEEEE. Trimming shortened V by 2 bases and J by 5 bases, and 11 bases separated the two germline ends.

The rearrangement uses TRBV27 and TRBJ2-7, with a possible D match to TRBD1 (6 bases). The CDR3 contains 14 residues. Trimming cost V 3 bases and J 5 bases, with 14 bases left between them. Germline V gene data show CDR1 as MNHEY and CDR2 as SMNVEV (reference sequence). In DNA, the CDR3 is TGTGCCAGCAGTTTGGGCAGGGGATACGACGAGCAGTACTTC. Its translation: CASSLGRGYDEQYF.

This chain uses TRBV4-3 with TRBJ2-1, with TRBD1 identical over 8 bases. With V trimmed by 4 bases and J by 7 bases, 12 bases remained unmatched. The CDR3 sequence is 16 residues long. Germline V lookup: CDR1 LGHNA, CDR2 YSLEER. The CDR3: CASSPQDRALGNEQFF. The CDR3 coding sequence is TGCGCCAGCAGCCCACAGGACAGGGCCCTTGGTAATGAGCAGTTCTTC.

The gene calls are TRBV6-2 or TRBV6-3 and TRBJ1-5; D uncertain. The CDR3 is 15 residues long. V was shortened by 0 bases and J by 11 bases, with 17 bases between the two germline ends. Germline V gene sequence: CDR1 MNHEY, CDR2 SVGEGT. The CDR3 loop is CASSYSSRFDGAQHF. The CDR3 bases are TGTGCCAGCAGTTACTCCAGCAGGTTCGATGGGGCCCAGCATTTT.

This chain uses TRBV5-1 with TRBJ1-5; no clear D gene. V dropped 1 base and J dropped 3 bases, with 5 bases sitting between them. The CDR3 covers 13 residues. The germline V gene has CDR1 SGHRS and CDR2 YFSETQ. DNA for the CDR3: TGCGCCAGCAGCTTGTCAGCCAATCAGCCCCAGCATTTT. It codes for CASSLSANQPQHF.

The V gene is TRBV2, the J gene TRBJ2-3, with 8 bases lining up with TRBD2. Looked up from germline, CDR1 is SNHLY and CDR2 is FYNNEI. The CDR3 covers 16 residues. V trimming: 7 bases; J trimming: 4 bases; junction bases outside the gene matches: 13. The CDR3: CASNPIEREGADTQYF. As DNA, the CDR3 is TGTGCCAGCAATCCGATCGAACGGGAGGGCGCAGATACGCAGTATTTT.